Listed here are 6 T cell receptor beta chains from one sample, sequenced in a study of OX40 agonist ivuxolimab in advanced cancers. Assay used: immunoSEQ multiplex PCR; TCRdb lists only in-frame clones, some missing. The sample carries about 120,000 clones, around 93% recorded once. Here the sequenced sample was CD4+ or CD8+ T cells sorted from blood, taken in a trial of the OX40 agonist ivuxolimab. Source of these receptors: an adult with an advanced solid tumor such as melanoma, head and neck, liver or kidney cancer.

J is TRBJ2-3 and V is TRBV5-1, with 11 bases matching TRBD2. The CDR3 runs to 16 residues. Trimming at V came to 0 bases and at J to 4 bases, leaving 4 bases not matched to a gene. From germline, CDR1 is SGHRS and CDR2 YFSETQ. The CDR3 DNA reads TGCGCCAGCAGCTTGGAGGGTAGCGGGAGGGCAGATACGCAGTATTTT. It specifies CASSLEGSGRADTQYF.

This chain links TRBV19 with TRBJ2-5; D may be TRBD1 (5 bases). CDR1 and CDR2 from the germline V gene are LNHDA and SQIVND (reference sequence). This CDR3 is built from 13 residues. Trimming stripped 5 bases from V and 5 bases from J, with 12 bases between. The CDR3, as DNA: TGTGCCAGTAGTGATGGGGCCCGGGAGACCCAGTACTTC. This sequence encodes CASSDGARETQYF.

V is TRBV5-1 and J is TRBJ2-3, with 11 bases that match TRBD2. This CDR3 is built from 15 residues. The germline V gene encodes CDR1 SGHRS and CDR2 YFSETQ. Trimming cost V 3 bases and J 2 bases; bases outside gene matches: 2. Here the CDR3 reads CASSSGLADTDTQYF. CDR3 DNA sequence: TGCGCCAGCAGCTCGGGACTAGCGGACACAGATACGCAGTATTTT.

The rearrangement uses TRBV28 and TRBJ1-2, with a tentative D call TRBD1 (6 bases). V lost 2 bases, J lost 0 bases, and 7 bases lay in between. The germline V gene has CDR1 MDHEN and CDR2 SYDVKM. The length of the CDR3 is 14 residues. DNA for the CDR3: TGTGCCAGCAGTTTAGCAGGGGCTAACTATGGCTACACCTTC. Protein sequence: CASSLAGANYGYTF.

The chain is built from TRBV20-1 and TRBJ2-1, with D unclear. V shed 7 bases and J shed 7 bases, with 8 bases lying between them. Germline V gene lookup returns CDR1 DFQATT and CDR2 SNEGSKA (reference sequence). The CDR3 has 10 amino acids. This CDR3 reads CSGQRNEQFF. The CDR3 region has the DNA TGCAGTGGACAACGGAATGAGCAGTTCTTC.

CDR3 loop: CASSAGGTTNQPQHF. The CDR3 bases are TGTGCCAGCAGTGCTGGGGGAACTACCAATCAGCCCCAGCATTTT. The V gene is TRBV6-1, the J gene TRBJ1-5; possible D gene TRBD1, 5 bases. CDR1 and CDR2 (germline): MNHNS, SASEGT. Trimming removed 4 bases from V and 3 bases from J, with 13 bases in between. This CDR3 spans 15 amino acids.